Below, 30 T cell receptor beta chains from the same sample are listed, as sequenced in a study of OX40 agonist ivuxolimab in advanced cancers. Here immunoSEQ multiplex PCR was the method, and the copy in TCRdb shows in-frame clones only, minus some. Seen here are 20,000 to 25,000 clones, 70% to 85% observed once, and the top ten hold about 15%. The material was CD4+ or CD8+ T cells sorted from blood, obtained in a trial of the OX40 agonist ivuxolimab. All receptors derive from an adult with an advanced solid tumor such as melanoma, head and neck, liver or kidney cancer.

This clone showed up just a few times. This chain connects TRBV2 to TRBJ1-6; D remains unclear. V lost 8 bases and J lost 9, with 8 bases in between. The CDR3 contains 11 residues. In germline, CDR1 is SNHLY, CDR2 FYNNEI. The CDR3 region has the DNA TGTGCCAGCCTGGGAGGTTCACCCCTCCACTTT. It yields the protein CASLGGSPLHF. Full variable domain (rest looked up from reference TRBV2 and TRBJ1-6): EPEVTQTPSHQVTQMGQEVILRCVPISNHLYFYWYRQILGQKVEFLVSFYNNEISEKSEIFDDQFSVERPDGSNFTLKIRSTKLEDSAMYFCASLGGSPLHFGNGTRLTVT.

The count of this clone is one. The genes are TRBV4-1 and TRBJ2-5; TRBD2 matches 8 bases. Germline loops: CDR1 MGHRA, CDR2 YSYEKL. This CDR3 region has 15 residues. The ends lost 3 bases at V and 3 bases at J; junction bases unmatched: 6. In DNA form, the CDR3 reads TGCGCCAGCAGCCAGTTGACTAGCGAGGAAGAGACCCAGTACTTC. Protein sequence: CASSQLTSEEETQYF.

The rearrangement uses TRBV30 and TRBJ2-7; possibly TRBD1 for D (6 bases). V lost 0 bases, J lost 4 bases, and 19 bases lay in between. The CDR3 covers 16 residues. Germline values: CDR1 GTSNPN, CDR2 SVGIG (reference sequence). The CDR3 region has the DNA TGTGCCTGGAGTGTAGTGGGGACAAATACTTGGTACGAGCAGTACTTC. Its protein is CAWSVVGTNTWYEQYF.

The chain combines TRBV4-2 with TRBJ2-7, with 7 positions matching TRBD1. This CDR3 is 14 amino acids long. CDR1 and CDR2 from the germline V gene are LGHNA and YNFKEQ. V trimming: 1 base; J trimming: 3 bases; junction bases outside the gene matches: 3. The chain's CDR3 is CASSQGGQLYEQYF. As DNA, the CDR3 is TGTGCCAGCAGCCAAGGGGGACAGCTCTACGAGCAGTACTTC.

In its sample, this clone was seen a few times. Other DNA sequences of this sample code for an identical CDR3. This chain connects TRBV2 to TRBJ2-5, with 8 nucleotides matching TRBD2. J gave up 2 bases and V 2 bases, and 1 base lay outside the gene matches. The length of the CDR3 is 14 residues. Germline V gene lookup returns CDR1 SNHLY and CDR2 FYNNEI. The CDR3 DNA sequence: TGTGCCAGCAGTGAATTAGCGGGACAAGAGACCCAGTACTTC. Residues: CASSELAGQETQYF.

This sequence joins TRBV7-2 and TRBJ2-7, with D tentatively TRBD1 (5 bases). The CDR3 is made up of 14 amino acids. The V end lost 2 bases, the J end lost 2 bases, and 10 bases lay between the germline ends. The germline CDR1 and CDR2 sequences are SGHTA and FQGNSA. Written as DNA, the CDR3 is TGTGCCAGCAGCTTACCAGGGAATACCTACGAGCAGTACTTC. Its protein product is CASSLPGNTYEQYF.

The chain has TRBV7-2 and TRBJ2-3; no definite D call. Germline lookup yields CDR1 SGHTA and CDR2 FQGNSA. This CDR3 is 12 amino acids long. With 4 bases removed from V and 2 bases from J, the gap between germline ends came to 4 bases. CDR3 region: CASSSTTDTQYF. The CDR3 DNA follows: TGTGCCAGCAGCTCGACCACAGATACGCAGTATTTT. Filled out from reference TRBV7-2 and TRBJ2-3, the complete variable domain reads GAGVSQSPSNKVTEKGKDVELRCDPISGHTALYWYRQSLGQGLEFLIYFQGNSAPDKSGLPSDRFSAERTGGSVSTLTIQRTQQEDSAVYLCASSSTTDTQYFGPGTRLTVL.

The V call is TRBV7-2, the J call TRBJ2-3; the D gene is possibly TRBD1 (5 bases). Germline loops: CDR1 SGHTA, CDR2 FQGNSA. With 5 bases removed from V and 4 bases from J, the gap between germline ends came to 13 bases. The CDR3 is 14 residues long. The CDR3 spells CASSLGAVADTQYF. DNA of the CDR3: TGTGCCAGCAGCCTAGGGGCGGTGGCAGATACGCAGTATTTT.

Notes on this clone: Given the absence of the conserved phenylalanine or tryptophan at the CDR3 end, a read error is likely. The chain joins TRBV11-2 to TRBJ2-7; a weak D match, TRBD1 (5 bases). CDR1 and CDR2 (germline): SGHAT, FQNNGV. The CDR3 contains 13 residues. The germline V and J ends were trimmed by 0 bases and 10 bases, with 13 bases remaining between them. The CDR3 is CASSLDRAESQYL. The CDR3 DNA reads as TGTGCCAGCAGCTTAGACAGGGCTGAGTCTCAGTACCTC.

This clone was detected only a few times. This chain connects TRBV10-3 to TRBJ1-1; possible D gene TRBD1, 5 bases. This CDR3 comprises 14 residues. Trimming cost V 4 bases and J 3 bases, with 12 bases left between them. In germline, CDR1 is ENHRY, CDR2 SYGVKD. Here the CDR3 DNA reads TGTGCCATCAGTGCAAAGGGGTGGGACACTGAAGCTTTCTTT. The encoded protein is CAISAKGWDTEAFF.

This clone was counted once. The CDR3 protein is CASSLDAHSSGANVLTF. CDR3 sequence (DNA): TGTGCCAGCAGCTTGGACGCCCACAGCTCTGGGGCCAACGTCCTGACTTTC. The genes are TRBV5-6 and TRBJ2-6; unclear D gene. The V end was cut by 0 bases, the J end by 0 bases, with 10 bases between. Germline CDR1 and CDR2: SGHDT and YYEEEE. This CDR3 has 17 amino acids.

The rearrangement uses TRBV4-1 and TRBJ1-5, with D possibly being TRBD1 (5 bases). V was cut by 4 bases and J by 5 bases, with 15 bases left in between. This CDR3 contains 15 residues. Per germline, CDR1 MGHRA and CDR2 YSYEKL. In DNA form, the CDR3 reads TGCGCCAGCAGCCCCCGCCGAGGGGTTGATCAGCCCCAGCATTTT. Protein sequence: CASSPRRGVDQPQHF.

The chain recombines TRBV4-3 with TRBJ1-6; D is ambiguous. Germline lookup yields CDR1 LGHNA and CDR2 YSLEER. V lost 1 base to trimming and J lost 10 bases, with 14 bases between them. The CDR3 has 15 residues. The CDR3 nucleotides are TGCGCCAGCAGCCAAGGTAGCCGGACGCGGTCACCCCTCCACTTT. Translating gives CASSQGSRTRSPLHF.

The chain employs TRBV5-1 and TRBJ2-1; 9 nucleotides match TRBD1. Germline V lookup: CDR1 SGHRS, CDR2 YFSETQ. The CDR3 is 15 residues long. With 6 bases clipped from V and 6 bases from J, the junction kept 10 bases outside the gene matches. This chain's CDR3 is CASTLRDRVFNEQFF. The CDR3 DNA follows: TGCGCCAGCACCCTCCGGGACAGGGTGTTCAATGAGCAGTTCTTC.

This clone was recorded once. This chain uses TRBV4-1 with TRBJ2-3, with a possible D match to TRBD2 (5 bases). CDR1 is MGHRA and CDR2 is YSYEKL in the germline V gene. The CDR3 consists of 15 residues. The V end lost 1 base, the J end lost 2 bases, and 10 bases lay between the germline ends. This chain's CDR3 is CASSQAGMSTDTQYF. The CDR3 DNA reads as TGCGCCAGCAGCCAAGCCGGGATGTCCACAGATACGCAGTATTTT.

V usage is TRBV4-3 and J usage is TRBJ2-1; 10 nucleotides line up with TRBD1. From germline, CDR1 is LGHNA and CDR2 YSLEER. J gave up 1 base and V 3 bases, and 9 bases lay outside the gene matches. The CDR3 sequence is 18 residues long. CDR3 in amino acids: CASSHYRDRGLSYNEQFF. The DNA of the CDR3 is TGCGCCAGCAGCCACTACCGGGACAGGGGTTTATCCTACAATGAGCAGTTCTTC.

The V call is TRBV9, the J call TRBJ2-3, with 9 bases fitting TRBD1. The CDR3 is 15 amino acids. The germline gives CDR1 SGDLS, CDR2 YYNGEE. V trimming: 0 bases; J trimming: 5 bases; junction bases outside the gene matches: 4. In nucleotides, the CDR3 is TGTGCCAGCAGCGTAGAGGGACAGGGAAGAGATACGCAGTATTTT. Its translation: CASSVEGQGRDTQYF.

The genes are TRBV9 and TRBJ2-7; 9 bases map to TRBD1. Germline CDR1 is SGDLS and CDR2 is YYNGEE. The CDR3 contains 13 residues. J was trimmed by 5 bases and V by 3 bases; bases with no gene match: 3. CDR3 protein: CASSAGQGDEQYF. The DNA of the CDR3 is TGTGCCAGCAGCGCGGGACAGGGTGACGAGCAGTACTTC.

V gene TRBV9 combines with J gene TRBJ2-7; 9 bases map to TRBD2. Trimming removed 4 bases from V and 6 bases from J; junction bases left unmatched: 8. The CDR3 loop spans 14 amino acids. Per germline, CDR1 SGDLS and CDR2 YYNGEE. CDR3 sequence: CASSRAGGSVEQYF. CDR3 DNA sequence: TGTGCCAGCAGCCGTGCGGGGGGGAGTGTCGAGCAGTACTTC.

The V and J genes are TRBV7-9 and TRBJ2-1; no firm D call. The CDR3 sequence is 12 residues long. V was pared by 1 base and J by 9 bases, with 7 bases between. Germline loops: CDR1 SEHNR, CDR2 FQNEAQ (reference sequence). The chain's CDR3 is CASSLGRFEQFF. The CDR3 DNA reads as TGTGCCAGCAGCTTAGGCAGGTTTGAGCAGTTCTTC.

The gene calls are TRBV29-1 and TRBJ2-7; TRBD1 aligns across 7 bases. The V gene's germline CDR1 is SQVTM and CDR2 ANQGSEA. V shed 6 bases and J 6 bases; nucleotides not matched to a gene: 8. The CDR3 has 12 amino acids. CDR3 in DNA: TGCAGCGTGGGTACAGGGGAAGTCGAGCAGTACTTC. Translated, it gives CSVGTGEVEQYF.

This sequence joins TRBV7-8 and TRBJ2-3; D is unresolved. V dropped 4 bases and J dropped 0 bases, with 8 bases sitting between them. Germline CDR1 SGHVS, CDR2 FQNEAQ. CDR3 length equals 14 residues. CDR3 DNA sequence: TGTGCCAGCAGCTGGGCACAGAGCACAGATACGCAGTATTTT. Its protein product is CASSWAQSTDTQYF.

About this clone: Germline is not matched at one junction end, which may reflect a read error. The chain has TRBV7-9 and TRBJ1-2, with TRBD1 identical over 11 bases. CDR3 length equals 14 residues. The V gene's germline CDR1 is SEHNR and CDR2 FQNEAQ (reference sequence). CDR3 in DNA: TGCGCCAGCAGCCATGGGAGGGACAGGGGGTTCTACACCTTC. Encoded protein: CASSHGRDRGFYTF.

The rearrangement uses TRBV6-5 and TRBJ2-5, with 7 bases fitting TRBD2. Trimming took 10 bases from V and 2 from J; bases not matched to a gene: 13. The V gene's germline CDR1 is MNHEY and CDR2 SVGAGI. The CDR3 consists of 15 residues. CDR3 sequence (DNA): TGTGCCACGCAGGAGGGCGCGGGGGTTCAAGAGACCCAGTACTTC. Amino acids: CATQEGAGVQETQYF.

The chain joins TRBV7-9 to TRBJ1-1, with D hard to call. This CDR3 is 15 amino acids long. The ends were cut back, 4 bases at V and 0 bases at J, with 12 bases in the middle. Germline assignment: CDR1 SEHNR and CDR2 FQNEAQ (reference sequence). In nucleotides, the CDR3 is TGTGCCAGCAGCTCTGGTGAGCGAGTGAACACTGAAGCTTTCTTT. Translation gives CASSSGERVNTEAFF.

This chain uses TRBV10-2 with TRBJ2-1; 9 nucleotides line up with TRBD2. V dropped 7 bases and J dropped 1; count of bases not matched to a gene: 8. The length of the CDR3 is 16 residues. Germline-derived CDR1 and CDR2 are WSHSY and SAAADI. Written as DNA, the CDR3 is TGCGCCAGCACCCCCGGGACTAGCCTGTCCTACAATGAGCAGTTCTTC. Its protein product is CASTPGTSLSYNEQFF.

V usage is TRBV27 and J usage is TRBJ1-1, with 10 positions matching TRBD1. V lost 3 bases, J lost 1 base, and 5 bases stayed unmatched. Looked up from germline, CDR1 is MNHEY and CDR2 is SMNVEV (reference sequence). The CDR3 contains 16 residues. This CDR3 is CASSLGTGVGNTEAFF. CDR3 nucleotide sequence: TGTGCCAGCAGTTTGGGGACAGGGGTCGGGAACACTGAAGCTTTCTTT.

The rearrangement joins TRBV5-1 to TRBJ2-7; the D is unclear. Germline V gene data show CDR1 as SGHRS and CDR2 as YFSETQ. Trimming took 3 bases from V and 7 from J, leaving 11 bases between them. The CDR3 length is 12 residues. For the CDR3, the DNA is TGCGCCAGCAGCTGGGGTCGTGGGGAGCAGTACTTC. Encoded protein: CASSWGRGEQYF.

This chain uses TRBV19 with TRBJ1-2; D not resolved. The CDR3 sequence is 12 residues long. Trimming took off 7 bases at V and 10 bases at J, with 16 bases between the two ends. CDR1 and CDR2 (germline): LNHDA, SQIVND (reference sequence). Written as DNA, the CDR3 is TGTGCCAGTAATCTAGGCCGCGGCCTCTACACCTTC. It translates to CASNLGRGLYTF. The full variable domain, with the rest looked up from reference TRBV19 and TRBJ1-2, is DGGITQSPKYLFRKEGQNVTLSCEQNLNHDAMYWYRQDPGQGLRLIYYSQIVNDFQKGDIAEGYSVSREKKESFPLTVTSAQKNPTAFYLCASNLGRGLYTFGSGTRLTVV.

This chain links TRBV27 with TRBJ2-5; 10 bases are shared with TRBD1. After removal of 2 bases from V and 0 bases from J, the junction contained 9 bases not matched to a gene. CDR3 size: 18 residues. The germline gives CDR1 MNHEY, CDR2 SMNVEV (reference sequence). CDR3 protein: CASSLGTGARLDQETQYF. The CDR3 DNA follows: TGTGCCAGCAGTTTAGGGACAGGGGCTAGACTAGACCAAGAGACCCAGTACTTC.